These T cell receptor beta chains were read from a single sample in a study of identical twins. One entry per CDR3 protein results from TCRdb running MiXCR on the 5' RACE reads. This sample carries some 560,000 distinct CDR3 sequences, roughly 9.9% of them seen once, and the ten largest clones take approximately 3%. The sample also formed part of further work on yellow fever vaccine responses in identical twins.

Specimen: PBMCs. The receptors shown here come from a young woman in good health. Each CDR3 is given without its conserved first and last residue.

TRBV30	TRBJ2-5	AWSVTPQSPQY
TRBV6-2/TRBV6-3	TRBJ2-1	ASSYSFSGFKNEQF
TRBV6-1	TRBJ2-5	ASSPLAGGHETQY
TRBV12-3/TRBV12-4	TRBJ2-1	ASSYLAGTDEQF
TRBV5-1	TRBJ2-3	ASSLYGGSSTDTQY
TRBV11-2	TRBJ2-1	ASSYGGGSREQF
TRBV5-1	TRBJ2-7	ASSLEVGMRDSQSPYEQY
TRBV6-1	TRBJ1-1	ASRNPLGTEAF
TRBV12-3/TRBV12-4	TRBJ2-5	ASSAMNSGETQY
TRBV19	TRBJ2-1	ASSRTSGVVYNEQF
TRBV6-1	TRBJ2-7	ASTPGTFSYEQY
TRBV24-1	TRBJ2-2	ATSRRSNTGELF
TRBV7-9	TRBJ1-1	ASSFIPGVMDTEAF
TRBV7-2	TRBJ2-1	ASSVGGSNSGEQF
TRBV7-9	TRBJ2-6	ASSRQGAGSGANVLT
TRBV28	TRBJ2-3	ASSLCRDRVRDTQY
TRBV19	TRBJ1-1	ASSIAQTEAF
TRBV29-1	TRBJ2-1	SVGSGNEQF
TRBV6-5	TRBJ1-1	ASSYEGNTEAF
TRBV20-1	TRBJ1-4	SAREGGEKLF
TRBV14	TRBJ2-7	ASRLTSGRQY
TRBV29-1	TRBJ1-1	SVVWKENTEAF
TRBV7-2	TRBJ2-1	ASSPPRLAGDLGEQF
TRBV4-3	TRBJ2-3	ASSQRQASTDTQY
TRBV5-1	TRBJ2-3	ASSSTGTGGDTQY
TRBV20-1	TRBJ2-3	SARLAGTDTQY
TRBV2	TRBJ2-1	ATQDRGSRDEQF
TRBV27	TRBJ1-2	ASSNRDSRTNRYGYT
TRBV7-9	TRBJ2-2	ASSSWTTGELF
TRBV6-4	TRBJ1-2	ASSGGMGYT
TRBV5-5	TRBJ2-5	ASSRLGQQETQY
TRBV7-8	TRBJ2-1	ASSVRPLALNEQF
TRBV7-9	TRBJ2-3	ASSLRVDGTDTQY
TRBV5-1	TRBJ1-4	ASSLAVTPTNEKLF
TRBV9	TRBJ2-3	ASSVVTSGRDTQY
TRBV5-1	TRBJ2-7	ASRPPTGLYEQY
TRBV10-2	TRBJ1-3	ASSAPTGGNTIY
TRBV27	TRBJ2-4	ASRGIQNIQY
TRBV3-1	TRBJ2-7	ASSQIGTGSSYEQY
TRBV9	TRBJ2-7	ASSVAPTSYEQY
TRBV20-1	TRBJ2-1	SARAASGSDNEQF
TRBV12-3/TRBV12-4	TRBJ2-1	ASRPLGGSYNEQF
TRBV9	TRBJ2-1	ASSVAGGAGSEQF
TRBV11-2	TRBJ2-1	ASSFRLAGGSWVEQF
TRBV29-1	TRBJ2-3	SVEDPGLAQY
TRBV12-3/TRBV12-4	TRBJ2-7	ASSSHRGRFYEQY
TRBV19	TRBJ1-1	ASSIVTKNTEAF
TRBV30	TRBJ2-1	AWSLRGAQRNEQF
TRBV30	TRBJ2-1	AWSVSGDEQF
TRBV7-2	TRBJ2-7	ASSPTSGSTEQY
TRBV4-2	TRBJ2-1	ASSPTIAGGPGNEQF
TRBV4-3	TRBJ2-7	ASSQDRSGRENEQY
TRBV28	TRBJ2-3	ASSLGGASTDTQY
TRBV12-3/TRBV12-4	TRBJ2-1	ASRDGGGNYNEQF
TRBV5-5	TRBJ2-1	ASPGRSAAEQF
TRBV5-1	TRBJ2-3	ASSWMDRTSTDTQY
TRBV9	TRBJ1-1	ASSVKQQNTEAF
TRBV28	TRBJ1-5	ARTSDRGISNSNQPQH
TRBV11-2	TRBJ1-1	ASSLEGRNEAF